Below, 26 T cell receptor beta chains from the same sample are listed, as sequenced in a study of blood T cell repertoires in COVID-19. Profiled with immunoSEQ multiplex PCR; TCRdb holds only in-frame clones, not every one. Here the sample spans almost 250,000 clones, more than 85% being singletons. Material for sequencing was PBMCs or T cells enriched from blood (not recorded which). These receptor sequences come from a woman in her twenties or thirties who had recovered from COVID-19.

The chain uses TRBV6-2 or TRBV6-3 and TRBJ2-7; 7 bases are a match to TRBD1. Losses at the gene ends were 5 bases for V and 1 base for J; bases not matched to a gene: 8. Germline V lookup: CDR1 MNHEY, CDR2 SVGEGT. The CDR3 totals 15 residues. CDR3 in amino acids: CASSRVPGQSYEQYF. As DNA, the CDR3 is TGTGCCAGCAGTCGAGTCCCGGGACAGTCCTACGAGCAGTACTTC.

The rearrangement joins TRBV3-1 (or the pseudogene TRBV3-2) to TRBJ2-1, with unresolved D. Germline-derived CDR1 and CDR2 are LGHDT and YNNKEL (reference sequence). The CDR3 is 16 amino acids. Trimming left V 0 bases short and J 5 bases short, with 14 bases between. The chain's CDR3 is CASSQDGRAGDNEQFF. CDR3 coding DNA: TGTGCCAGCAGCCAAGATGGGCGAGCCGGCGACAATGAGCAGTTCTTC.

This chain joins TRBV19 and TRBJ1-5; D gene uncertain. This CDR3 has 14 amino acids. Deletions cut 6 bases from V and 1 base from J, with 10 bases between. Germline V lookup: CDR1 LNHDA, CDR2 SQIVND (reference sequence). CDR3 coding DNA: TGTGCCAGTAGAGCGTATCAAAGCAATCAGCCCCAGCATTTT. Encoded protein: CASRAYQSNQPQHF.

CDR3 region: CASSPLKTGSTDTQYF. The DNA of the CDR3 is TGTGCCAGCTCACCACTAAAGACAGGAAGCACAGATACGCAGTATTTT. V is TRBV18 and J is TRBJ2-3, with D perhaps matching TRBD1 (6 bases). The CDR3 runs 16 residues. Trimming removed 1 base at V and 0 bases at J, with 11 bases between. The germline gives CDR1 KGHSH, CDR2 LQKENI.

CDR3 protein: CATSLAGNFYEQYF. Written as DNA, the CDR3 is TGTGCCACGAGCCTCGCGGGAAATTTTTACGAGCAGTACTTC. J is TRBJ2-7 and V is TRBV27, with D perhaps TRBD2 (6 bases). CDR1 and CDR2 from the germline V gene are MNHEY and SMNVEV (reference sequence). The V end lost 10 bases, the J end lost 4 bases, and 20 bases lay between the germline ends. The CDR3 runs to 14 residues.

The genes are TRBV18 and TRBJ1-1, with no clear D. This CDR3 has 12 amino acids. Trimming took off 6 bases at V and 4 bases at J, with 9 bases between the two ends. The V gene's germline CDR1 is KGHSH and CDR2 LQKENI. CDR3 sequence: CASSPTGTEAFF. The CDR3 DNA reads as TGTGCCAGCTCTCCTACGGGCACTGAAGCTTTCTTT.

The chain is built from TRBV28 and TRBJ2-7; 8 nucleotides agree with TRBD2. V dropped 6 bases and J dropped 2; count of bases not matched to a gene: 3. The CDR3 is made up of 13 amino acids. Germline V gene sequence: CDR1 MDHEN, CDR2 SYDVKM. CDR3 DNA sequence: TGTGCCAGCAGGACGGGGGGGGCCTACGAGCAGTACTTC. This gives the protein CASRTGGAYEQYF.

The chain carries TRBV30 and TRBJ2-7; 11 nucleotides match TRBD1. With V trimmed by 0 bases and J by 4 bases, 2 bases remained unmatched. From germline, CDR1 is GTSNPN and CDR2 SVGIG (reference sequence). The CDR3 covers 14 residues. This CDR3 is CAWSVGTGGYEQYF. For the CDR3, the DNA is TGTGCCTGGAGTGTAGGGACAGGGGGGTACGAGCAGTACTTC.

The chain joins TRBV27 to TRBJ1-4; D is undetermined. The CDR3 sequence is 15 residues long. The V gene's germline CDR1 is MNHEY and CDR2 SMNVEV (reference sequence). Trimming cost V 5 bases and J 7 bases, with 17 bases left between them. This chain's CDR3 is CASSLTRTGVEKLFF. The DNA for the CDR3 is TGTGCCAGCAGTCTCACGCGGACCGGGGTTGAAAAACTGTTTTTT. Together with reference TRBV27 and TRBJ1-4, the CDR3 gives the full variable domain: EAQVTQNPRYLITVTGKKLTVTCSQNMNHEYMSWYRQDPGLGLRQIYYSMNVEVTDKGDVPEGYKVSRKEKRNFPLILESPSPNQTSLYFCASSLTRTGVEKLFFGSGTQLSVL.

The chain has TRBV28 and TRBJ2-6; no clear D gene. Trimming took off 4 bases at V and 4 bases at J, with 8 bases between the two ends. In germline, CDR1 is MDHEN, CDR2 SYDVKM. The CDR3 is made up of 14 amino acids. CDR3 in amino acids: CASSSLFGANVLTF. The CDR3 region has the DNA TGTGCCAGCAGTTCACTATTCGGGGCCAACGTCCTGACTTTC.

The J gene is TRBJ2-3, the V gene TRBV7-3; 9 nucleotides agree with TRBD2. Trimming removed 2 bases from V and 1 base from J; junction bases left unmatched: 4. The CDR3 runs to 16 residues. Looked up from germline, CDR1 is SGHTA and CDR2 is FQGTGA. Here the CDR3 DNA reads TGTGCCAGCAGCTTATCTGCTAGCGGGGGCACAGATACGCAGTATTTT. It yields the protein CASSLSASGGTDTQYF. Using reference TRBV7-3 and TRBJ2-3 for the parts outside the CDR3, the full variable domain is GAGVSQTPSNKVTEKGKYVELRCDPISGHTALYWYRQSLGQGPEFLIYFQGTGAADDSGLPNDRFFAVRPEGSVSTLKIQRTERGDSAVYLCASSLSASGGTDTQYFGPGTRLTVL.

This clone was counted a few times. The chain links TRBV7-9 to TRBJ1-2, with D possibly matching TRBD1 (5 bases). V lost 4 bases and J lost 4, with 22 bases in between. CDR1 is SEHNR and CDR2 is FQNEAQ in the germline V gene (reference sequence). This CDR3 is 17 amino acids long. The CDR3 DNA reads as TGTGCCAGCAGCTCAGTAGGGGTGGGTTTCCGGAGCTATGGCTACACCTTC. Protein product: CASSSVGVGFRSYGYTF.

The chain has TRBV13 and TRBJ2-7, with TRBD2 identical over 10 bases. The CDR3 is 14 residues long. Germline trimming cut 6 bases from V and 2 bases from J; bases unmatched to any gene: 4. Germline V gives CDR1 PRHDT, CDR2 FYEKMQ (reference sequence). The CDR3 loop reads CASRRSGRAYEQYF. CDR3 nucleotides: TGTGCCAGCAGGCGAAGCGGGAGGGCCTACGAGCAGTACTTC.

This clone was seen just once. This chain uses TRBV18 with TRBJ2-3, with a possible D match to TRBD1 (6 bases). CDR3 length: 15 residues. V was clipped by 4 bases and J by 3 bases, with 14 bases between them. Germline CDR1 is KGHSH and CDR2 is LQKENI. The CDR3 reads CASSRDRRLTDTQYF. The CDR3, as DNA: TGTGCCAGCTCACGTGACAGGCGACTTACAGATACGCAGTATTTT.

The rearrangement links TRBV24-1 to TRBJ1-4; possibly TRBD1 for D (5 bases). V lost 5 bases to trimming and J lost 4 bases, with 13 bases between them. The CDR3 totals 15 residues. The germline V gene has CDR1 KGHDR and CDR2 SFDVKD. The CDR3 reads CATSGPDTGNEKLFF. The CDR3, as DNA: TGTGCCACCAGTGGCCCGGACACCGGTAATGAAAAACTGTTTTTT.

The chain combines TRBV29-1 with TRBJ1-5; 8 bases are a match to TRBD1. Germline CDR1 reads SQVTM; CDR2 reads ANQGSEA. With V trimmed by 5 bases and J by 3 bases, 9 bases remained unmatched. The CDR3 covers 15 residues. The CDR3 coding sequence is TGCAGCGTTCACAGGGGGTGGTGTAACAATCAGCCCCAGCATTTT. It is translated as CSVHRGWCNNQPQHF.

The chain employs TRBV21-1 and TRBJ2-1; the DNA was not compared with TRBD2, the D call given in the table. TRBV21-1 is an annotated pseudogene. This CDR3 is 15 amino acids long. In DNA form, the CDR3 reads TGTGCCAGCAACTACCACGTGACTAGCGCCAATGAGCAGTTCTTC. Its protein is CASNYHVTSANEQFF.

V is TRBV4-3 and J is TRBJ1-2, with TRBD1 matching over 7 bases. V dropped 3 bases and J dropped 1; count of bases not matched to a gene: 8. Germline V CDR1 and CDR2: LGHNA, YSLEER. The CDR3 has 16 amino acids. CDR3 DNA sequence: TGCGCCAGCAGCCAGGGGACGGGACAGAATAACTATGGCTACACCTTC. This encodes CASSQGTGQNNYGYTF.

The chain employs TRBV15 and TRBJ1-2; 7 nucleotides align to TRBD1. The CDR3 is made up of 14 amino acids. The germline V gene encodes CDR1 LNHNV and CDR2 YYDKDF (reference sequence). The trim removed 8 bases at V and 5 bases at J, leaving 11 bases unmatched. CDR3 nucleotide sequence: TGTGCCACCGTGGAAAGAACAGGGGAGTATGGCTACACCTTC. The encoded protein is CATVERTGEYGYTF.

The genes are TRBV28 and TRBJ1-4, with 7 bases matching TRBD1. CDR1 MDHEN and CDR2 SYDVKM come from the germline V gene. The CDR3 consists of 13 residues. Trimming took 6 bases from V and 8 from J; bases not matched to a gene: 6. CDR3 bases: TGTGCCAGCAGCCCGACAGGGCCCGAAAAACTGTTTTTT. Its translation is CASSPTGPEKLFF.

Here the CDR3 reads CASSQVWGQGDRYSNQPQHF. In nucleotides, the CDR3 is TGCGCCAGCAGCCAAGTATGGGGACAGGGGGACCGATATAGCAATCAGCCCCAGCATTTT. V and J are TRBV4-1 and TRBJ1-5, with 11 positions matching TRBD1. This CDR3 contains 20 residues. The J segment lost 0 bases and the V segment lost 1 base, leaving 11 bases of the junction unmatched. The germline CDR1 and CDR2 sequences are MGHRA and YSYEKL.

The J gene is TRBJ2-5, the V gene TRBV7-9, with TRBD1 identical over 7 bases. The V segment lost 4 bases and the J segment 5 bases; nucleotides outside the gene matches: 7. This CDR3 comprises 14 residues. Looked up from germline, CDR1 is SEHNR and CDR2 is FQNEAQ (reference sequence). CDR3 sequence reads: CASSSSGGSETQYF. As DNA, the CDR3 is TGTGCCAGCAGCTCCTCAGGGGGTTCGGAGACCCAGTACTTC.

Only a few counts were recorded for this clone. The CDR3 DNA is TGTGCCAGCAGTTTATCGGCGGACAGGGGGTTCGAGCAGTACTTC. This gives the protein CASSLSADRGFEQYF. The chain uses TRBV27 and TRBJ2-7; 10 positions match TRBD1. Germline V gene lookup returns CDR1 MNHEY and CDR2 SMNVEV (reference sequence). The V and J ends lost 0 bases and 6 bases, in that order; junction bases with no gene match: 5. CDR3 length equals 15 residues.

This chain connects TRBV2 to TRBJ1-2; D call uncertain. The CDR3 consists of 14 residues. V was shortened by 3 bases and J by 3 bases, with 11 bases between the two germline ends. Per germline, CDR1 SNHLY and CDR2 FYNNEI. The CDR3 nucleotides read TGTGCCAGCAGTGAGCTAGCGCGGGACTATGGCTACACCTTC. Residues: CASSELARDYGYTF.

The V gene is TRBV2, the J gene TRBJ1-5; D is perhaps TRBD1 (6 bases). The germline CDR1 and CDR2 sequences are SNHLY and FYNNEI. The CDR3 has 15 amino acids. V lost 6 bases and J lost 0, with 12 bases in between. The DNA for the CDR3 is TGTGCCAGCAGGGCCCGGACAGTTAGCAATCAGCCCCAGCATTTT. This gives the protein CASRARTVSNQPQHF. Drawing the rest from reference TRBV2 and TRBJ1-5, the complete variable domain is EPEVTQTPSHQVTQMGQEVILRCVPISNHLYFYWYRQILGQKVEFLVSFYNNEISEKSEIFDDQFSVERPDGSNFTLKIRSTKLEDSAMYFCASRARTVSNQPQHFGDGTRLSIL.

The rearrangement uses TRBV2 and TRBJ1-6; D is undetermined. The V end lost 1 base, the J end lost 10 bases, and 8 bases lay between the germline ends. This CDR3 is 13 amino acids long. Germline CDR1 and CDR2: SNHLY and FYNNEI. The CDR3 sequence is CASSEGGGSPLHF. For the CDR3, the DNA is TGTGCCAGCAGTGAAGGGGGAGGGTCACCCCTCCACTTT.